The following is a TCR beta chain sequence with its context. The data were obtained in a study of blood T cell repertoires in COVID-19. The method was immunoSEQ multiplex PCR; TCRdb's version includes in-frame clones alone and lacks a portion of them. The sample carries around 270,000 clones, 80% to 90% recorded once. The trim removed 5 bases at V and 3 bases at J, leaving 4 bases unmatched. Germline V lookup: CDR1 MNHEY, CDR2 SMNVEV (reference sequence). The CDR3 consists of 14 residues. The sequence came from a woman aged 30 to 39 who had recovered from COVID-19. This chain links TRBV27 with TRBJ1-1; 9 nucleotides agree with TRBD1. Input material: PBMCs or T cells enriched from blood (not recorded which). CDR3 nucleotide sequence: TGTGCCAGCAGTCTACAGGGGGCGTACACTGAAGCTTTCTTT. It yields the protein CASSLQGAYTEAFF.